There are many counts of the clone carrying this TCR beta chain. Its antigen is not known. The sample originates from a study of CD8 T cells in ankylosing spondylitis. Whole-study results and caveats: Ankylosing spondylitis blood appeared to carry a characteristic TCR beta motif of 7 or 8 highly homologous variants. A CD8+ phenotype characterized the disease-linked clones, which were relatively rare in peripheral blood.

TCRdb recomputed calls from the 5' RACE reads with MiXCR, one row per CDR3 protein. This sample has approximately 130,000 distinct CDR3 sequences, with 11% found just once. CDR3 length: 16 amino acids. Germline trimming cut 5 bases from V and 5 bases from J; bases unmatched to any gene: 15. Germline loops: CDR1 DFQATT, CDR2 SNEGSKA (reference sequence). The TCR comes from a female donor with ankylosing spondylitis or in good health (not recorded which). Sequencing was carried out using blood, either unsorted or a sorted T cell fraction (not recorded which). The J gene is TRBJ1-5, the V gene TRBV20-1, with 7 nucleotides matching TRBD1. The CDR3, as DNA: TGCAGTGCTGGTGACAGGGAGGAAGGGGACCATCAGCCCCAGCATTTT. Its protein product is CSAGDREEGDHQPQHF.